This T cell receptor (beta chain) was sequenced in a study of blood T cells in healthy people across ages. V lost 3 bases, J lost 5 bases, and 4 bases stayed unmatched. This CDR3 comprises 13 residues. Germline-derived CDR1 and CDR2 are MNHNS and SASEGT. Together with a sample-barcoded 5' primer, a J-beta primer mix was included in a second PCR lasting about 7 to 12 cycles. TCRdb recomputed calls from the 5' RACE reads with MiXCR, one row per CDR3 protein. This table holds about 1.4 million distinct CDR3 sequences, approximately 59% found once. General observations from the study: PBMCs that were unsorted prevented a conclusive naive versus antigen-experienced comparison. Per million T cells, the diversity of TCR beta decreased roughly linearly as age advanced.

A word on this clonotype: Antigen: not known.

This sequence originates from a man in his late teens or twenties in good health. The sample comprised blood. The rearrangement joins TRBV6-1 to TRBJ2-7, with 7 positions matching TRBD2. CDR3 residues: CASSETSRHEQYF. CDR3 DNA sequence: TGTGCCAGCAGTGAGACTAGCCGGCACGAGCAGTACTTC.